Following are 12 T cell receptor beta chains from one sample sequenced in a study of T-cell reconstitution after alpha-beta-depleted transplantation in children. Construction of the TCRbeta library involved unique molecular identifiers. TCRdb reprocessed the PCR reads via MiXCR and lists one record per CDR3 protein. Of 250,000 to 300,000 distinct CDR3 sequences listed, around 9.1% were seen once; the top ten hold less than 9%. The material sequenced was PBMCs, taken before TCRalphabeta/CD19-depleted stem cell transplant. These TCRs come from a boy in the first two years of life with acute myeloid leukemia, due to receive a stem cell transplant.

This clonotype showed up just a few times. The CDR3: CASSLGPLSDQPQHF. As DNA, the CDR3 is TGTGCCAGCAGCTTGGGACCCCTGTCCGATCAGCCCCAGCATTTT. V gene TRBV5-4 combines with J gene TRBJ1-5; D uncertain. Trimming removed 0 bases at V and 5 bases at J, with 12 bases between. This CDR3 spans 15 amino acids. Germline V gene data show CDR1 as SGHNT and CDR2 as YYREEE (reference sequence).

This clonotype was seen many times. The chain combines TRBV2 with TRBJ2-7; 11 bases fit TRBD1. This CDR3 is 15 amino acids long. Per germline, CDR1 SNHLY and CDR2 FYNNEI. With 3 bases clipped from V and 6 bases from J, the junction kept 7 bases outside the gene matches. The CDR3 coding sequence is TGTGCCAGCAGTGAGATTGGGACAGGGGGGCGCGAGCAGTACTTC. Translation: CASSEIGTGGREQYF.

This clonotype has a count of ten or more. The chain combines TRBV7-3 with TRBJ2-1; tentative D call: TRBD1 (5 bases). CDR1 is SGHTA, CDR2 FQGTGA, per germline. The CDR3 is 15 amino acids. Trimming left V 5 bases short and J 5 bases short, with 16 bases between. Here the CDR3 DNA reads TGTGCCAGCAGCCCATCCTTGGACACTCACAATGAGCAGTTCTTC. Translated, it gives CASSPSLDTHNEQFF.

This clonotype was seen ten or more times. The chain has TRBV20-1 and TRBJ2-7; D is unresolved. CDR1 DFQATT and CDR2 SNEGSKA come from the germline V gene (reference sequence). Trimming shortened V by 1 base and J by 7 bases, and 11 bases separated the two germline ends. This CDR3 is 12 amino acids long. The CDR3 sequence is CSARVSTWEQYF. The CDR3 region has the DNA TGCAGTGCTAGAGTGTCTACCTGGGAGCAGTACTTC.

The CDR3 reads CASSPYSGSLGTDTQYF. In DNA, the CDR3 is TGTGCCAGCAGTCCCTATAGCGGGAGTTTGGGCACAGATACGCAGTATTTT. V usage is TRBV28 and J usage is TRBJ2-3; 9 positions agree with TRBD2. The CDR3 runs 17 residues. Germline V gene data show CDR1 as MDHEN and CDR2 as SYDVKM. The J segment lost 1 base and the V segment lost 5 bases, leaving 10 bases of the junction unmatched.

This clonotype was recorded many times. The chain couples TRBV27 to TRBJ1-1; tentative D call: TRBD1 (6 bases). The germline V and J ends were trimmed by 11 bases and 1 base, with 11 bases remaining between them. Germline CDR1 is MNHEY and CDR2 is SMNVEV (reference sequence). The CDR3 length is 12 residues. CDR3 residues: CAARGTNTEAFF. Written as DNA, the CDR3 is TGTGCCGCGAGGGGGACGAACACTGAAGCTTTCTTT.

This clonotype was detected many times. The chain combines TRBV28 with TRBJ2-5; 13 nucleotides align to TRBD2. Looked up from germline, CDR1 is MDHEN and CDR2 is SYDVKM. Trimming took 3 bases from V and 4 from J; bases not matched to a gene: 5. This CDR3 region has 16 residues. The DNA for the CDR3 is TGTGCCAGCAGTTTGACTAGCGGGAGGTCTGGAGAGACCCAGTACTTC. Its protein is CASSLTSGRSGETQYF.

Many counts were recorded for this clonotype. The rearrangement uses TRBV10-3 and TRBJ2-1; no definite D call. V dropped 3 bases and J dropped 7 bases, with 4 bases sitting between them. Germline-derived CDR1 and CDR2 are ENHRY and SYGVKD. There are 11 residues in the CDR3. The CDR3: CAISEGNEQFF. CDR3 bases: TGTGCCATCAGTGAAGGGAATGAGCAGTTCTTC.

Note on this clonotype: A read error is possible here, since a much larger clone lies one base away. The chain joins TRBV5-1 to TRBJ2-6; tentatively, D is TRBD1 or TRBD2 (5 bases each). The CDR3 has 16 residues. Germline loops: CDR1 SGHRS, CDR2 YFSETQ. The CDR3 loop is CASSLVRDSGANGLTF. DNA of the CDR3: TGCGCCAGCAGCTTGGTTCGGGATTCTGGGGCCAACGGCCTGACTTTC.

This chain connects TRBV4-2 to TRBJ2-2; 11 nucleotides line up with TRBD1. Looked up from germline, CDR1 is LGHNA and CDR2 is YNFKEQ. The CDR3 consists of 17 residues. Trimming at V came to 1 base and at J to 3 bases, leaving 4 bases not matched to a gene. The CDR3 coding sequence is TGTGCCAGCAGCCAAGGGGAGGGACAGGGGGACACCGGGGAGCTGTTTTTT. It translates to CASSQGEGQGDTGELFF.

This clonotype was counted ten times or more. The chain uses TRBV7-6 and TRBJ2-1; TRBD2 aligns across 10 bases. The junction had 10 bases not matched to a gene; V was cut back by 0 bases and J by 2 bases. This CDR3 has 19 amino acids. Per the germline V gene, CDR1 is SGHVS and CDR2 is FNYEAQ. The CDR3 loop is CASSLAIEGAGGAYNEQFF. For the CDR3, the DNA is TGTGCCAGCAGCTTAGCGATAGAGGGAGCGGGAGGGGCCTACAATGAGCAGTTCTTC.

This clonotype was observed at least ten times. The rearrangement joins TRBV7-2 to TRBJ2-3; D not certain. V was trimmed by 9 bases and J by 4 bases, leaving 17 bases between them. The germline gives CDR1 SGHTA, CDR2 FQGNSA. The CDR3 runs 14 residues. The CDR3 DNA reads as TGTGCCAGTAGAAACGCGCGCTGCGCAGATACGCAGTATTTT. Amino acid sequence: CASRNARCADTQYF.